This TCR beta chain was identified during a study of blood T cell repertoires in COVID-19. Across the whole study: T cells, B-cell-depleted T cells, or PBMCs provided the cDNA or gDNA that served as material.

Recruited during active infection, patients (from Seattle) were subsequently followed longitudinally. Measured with immunoSEQ multiplex PCR; TCRdb has only the in-frame clones, and not every one. This sample has 270,000 or so clones, with roughly 89% found just once. The CDR3 has 14 amino acids. In germline, CDR1 is MNHEY, CDR2 SVGAGI. V lost 6 bases to trimming and J lost 5 bases, with 13 bases between them. This sequence originates from a woman aged 25 to 39 with COVID-19, enrolled during active disease. Sequenced input: peripheral blood. The chain uses TRBV6-5 and TRBJ1-4; weak D call: TRBD1 (6 bases). The chain's CDR3 is CASRGEGGNEKLFF. The CDR3 bases are TGTGCCAGCAGGGGGGAGGGGGGAAATGAAAAACTGTTTTTT.